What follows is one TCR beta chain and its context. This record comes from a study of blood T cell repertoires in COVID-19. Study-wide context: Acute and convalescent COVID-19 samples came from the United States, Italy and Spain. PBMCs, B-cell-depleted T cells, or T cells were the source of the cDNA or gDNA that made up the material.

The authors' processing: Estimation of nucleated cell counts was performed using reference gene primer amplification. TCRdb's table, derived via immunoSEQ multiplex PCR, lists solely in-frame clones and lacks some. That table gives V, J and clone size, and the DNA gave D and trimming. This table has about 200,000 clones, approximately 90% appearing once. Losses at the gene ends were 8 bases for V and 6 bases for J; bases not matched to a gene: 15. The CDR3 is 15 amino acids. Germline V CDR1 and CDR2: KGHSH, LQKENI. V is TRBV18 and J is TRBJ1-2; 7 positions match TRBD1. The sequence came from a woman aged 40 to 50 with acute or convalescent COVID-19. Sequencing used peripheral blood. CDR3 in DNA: TGTGCCAGCACTCTCCAAACAGACAGGGTTCATGGCTACACCTTC. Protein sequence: CASTLQTDRVHGYTF.